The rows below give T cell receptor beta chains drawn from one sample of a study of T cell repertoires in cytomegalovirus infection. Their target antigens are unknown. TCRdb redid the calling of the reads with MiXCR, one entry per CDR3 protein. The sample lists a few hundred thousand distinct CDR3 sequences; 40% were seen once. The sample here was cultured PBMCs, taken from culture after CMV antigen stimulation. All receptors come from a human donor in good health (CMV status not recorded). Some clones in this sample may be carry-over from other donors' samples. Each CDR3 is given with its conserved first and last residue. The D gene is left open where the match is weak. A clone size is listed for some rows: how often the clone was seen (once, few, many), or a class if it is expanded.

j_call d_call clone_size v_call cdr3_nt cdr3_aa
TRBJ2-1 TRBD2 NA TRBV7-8 TGTGCCGGCAGCTTTGGAGCTAGCGGCTACAATGAGCAGTTCTTC CAGSFGASGYNEQFF
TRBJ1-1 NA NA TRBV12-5 TGTGCTAGTGCGAGCTACAGGAACACTGAAGCTTTCTTT CASASYRNTEAFF
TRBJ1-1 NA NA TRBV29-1 TGCAGCGTGCAGGGAGTCGGCACTGAAGCTTTCTTT CSVQGVGTEAFF
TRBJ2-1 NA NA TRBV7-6 TGTGCCAGCAGCTTAGTCGGGGCAAGGGAGGATGAGCAGTTCTTC CASSLVGAREDEQFF
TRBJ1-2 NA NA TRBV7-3 TGTGCCAGCAGCTTAGCAGGCAGGGACGTTGGCTACACCTTC CASSLAGRDVGYTF
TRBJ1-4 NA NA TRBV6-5 TGTGCCAGCCGGGCTGCTAATGAAAAACTGTTTTTT CASRAANEKLFF
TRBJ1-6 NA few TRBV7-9 TGTGCCAGCAGCTCCAGACAGTCTCCGAATTCACCCCTCCACTTT CASSSRQSPNSPLHF
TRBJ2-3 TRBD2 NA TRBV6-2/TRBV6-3 TGTGCCAGTGCGCGGGAGGCCACAGATACGCAGTATTTT CASAREATDTQYF
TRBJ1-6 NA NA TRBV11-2 TGTGCCAGCAGCTTAGGGAGGGTGACGGATTCACCCCTCCACTTT CASSLGRVTDSPLHF
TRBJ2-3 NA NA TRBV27 TGTGCCAGCGGTCGACTACCAGGGGCAGATACGCAGTATTTT CASGRLPGADTQYF
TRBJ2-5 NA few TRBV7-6 TGTGCCAGCAGCTACTGGCGGGGAGAGACCCAGTACTTC CASSYWRGETQYF